This T cell receptor (beta chain) was profiled in a study of Ad26.COV2.S vaccination and SARS-CoV-2 variants (dated by TCRdb to the early 2020s). At the level of the whole study: Donors in the vaccine arm were drawn from COV1001, a phase I-IIa trial of Ad26.COV2.S in healthy adults that was multicentre, randomized, double-blind and placebo-controlled. Dosing of Ad26.COV2.S was intramuscular, at either 5x10^10 or 1x10^11 viral particles, delivered as one shot or as two shots spaced 56 days apart. TCRbeta repertoire sequencing served as the tool for gauging how specific and how broad the SARS-CoV-2-reactive T cell receptors were following Ad26.COV2.S vaccination. A total of 32 samples were included in the TCR-sequenced set, comprising about 20 Ad26.COV2.S vaccine recipients, 5 placebo recipients and 8 SARS-CoV-2 convalescent individuals. Trial participants were randomized into five groups of five: low-dose or high-dose Ad26.COV2.S given once or twice, or placebo on both occasions. Blinding of investigators to trial group allocation was maintained during experiments and outcome assessment. On the study overall, not on this receptor specifically: Vaccine and placebo recipients had similar non-spike TCR breadth, a finding consistent with the vaccine containing only spike. The study was not powered for comparison of responses between vaccine doses or regimens. After vaccination, substantial breadth of spike-specific CD8+ and CD4+ T cell responses was reported. Spike-specific TCR breadth was higher in Ad26.COV2.S recipients than in placebo recipients (P = 0.0014). The authors noted that the TCR breadth and depth analyses may have underestimated total T cell responses.

In light of the paper, this sample's treatment or condition label describes: about 20 received Ad26.COV2.S at low or high dose, single or two shots; 5 received placebo; per-sample allocation not given. For vaccine and placebo recipients, repertoires were sequenced using samples collected on day 63 after the first injection. Between 29 July and 7 August 2020, Cohort 1b enrolled approximately 26 adults aged 18-55 years at one site in Boston, USA. Ad26.COV2.S consisted of a replication-incompetent adenovirus type 26 vector by which a prefusion-stabilized SARS-CoV-2 spike protein from the original Wuhan strain was expressed. V loses 0 bases at its end and J loses 3 bases; junction bases beyond the gene matches: 5. The germline V gene (reference sequence) yields MNHNY for CDR1 and SVGAGI for CDR2. Its CDR3 holds 16 amino acids, cysteine through phenylalanine. This entry keeps only the CDR3 DNA: 48 bases, framed from base 1.

TCRbeta CDR3 regions were sequenced with the immunoSEQ Assay. After extraction, genomic DNA underwent amplification by bias-controlled multiplex PCR, followed by high-throughput sequencing. In the paper's pipeline: Collapsing and filtering of sequences were performed to quantify the absolute abundance of each unique TCRbeta CDR3 region. T cell fraction was estimated by normalizing TCRbeta template counts to usable DNA, with usable DNA measured through amplification of reference genes found in all nucleated cells. Repertoire TCRs were annotated as SARS-CoV-2-specific when V gene, CDR3 amino acid sequence and J gene were exactly matched to a known reactive TCR set. The reference SARS-CoV-2 TCR set was obtained from MIRA and was filtered for enrichment in COVID-19-positive ImmuneCODE repertoires, whereby public or cross-reactive TCRs were removed. Based on the MIRA antigens, annotated TCRs were further analysed at the level of specific ORF or position within ORF. Breadth was defined as the number of annotated unique rearrangements divided by the total number of unique productive rearrangements, and depth was defined as the summed frequency of the annotated unique rearrangements. Group comparisons of TCR breadth used two-sided Wilcoxon rank-sum tests. TCRdb re-hosts the immuneACCESS table, in-frame sequences only. Its copies lack some clones; in the studies checked, an unresolved V gene accounts for under half of them, and the cause for the rest is not known. Clone size and V and J calls were adopted from that table, with D and trimming inferred from the DNA. The sample yields about 220,000 clones; roughly 90% were counted once. The top ten clones comprise roughly a tenth of the sample.

About this clone itself: Its antigen remains undetermined. No base-level quality is on record; no much larger clone is a single base apart.

The TCR comes from a person aged 18 to 59 who received the Ad26.COV2.S COVID-19 vaccine or a placebo. The input for sequencing was peripheral blood, taken in a trial of Ad26.COV2.S vaccine versus placebo. This receptor chain uses TRBV6-6 and TRBJ2-7, with 10 bases aligning to TRBD2. CDR3 protein: CASSYSASGRGYEQYF. The nucleotide sequence reads as follows: TGTGCCAGCAGTTACTCGGCTAGCGGGAGAGGCTACGAGCAGTACTTC.